This T cell receptor beta chain was captured in a study of identifying expanded T cells in peripheral blood. Study-wide results and limits: Clone count variance between approximately 2-week samples rose with total template count. Over approximately two and four weeks, about 15 and 19 clones changed, versus more than 1 between replicates.

Germline V CDR1 and CDR2: SGHTA, FQGNSA. Trimming took off 1 base at V and 8 bases at J, with 12 bases between the two ends. This CDR3 has 15 residues. Using immunoSEQ multiplex PCR, the repertoire was profiled, and TCRdb retains in-frame clones only, with some absent. The table lists over 85,000 clones, 80% to 90% of them singletons, with just under 4.5% in the top ten. Collection occurred without any documented infections or immune events in donors. Concerning this clone: Its specificity is not known.

The sequence derives from a person between 18 and 75 years old in good health. Material for sequencing was blood. The chain recombines TRBV7-2 with TRBJ1-6; TRBD1 might be the D (5 bases). CDR3 coding DNA: TGTGCCAGCAGCTTAGAGAGGGGCCGGTATTCACCCCTCCACTTT. Translated, it gives CASSLERGRYSPLHF. The whole variable domain, filled in from reference TRBV7-2 and TRBJ1-6, reads GAGVSQSPSNKVTEKGKDVELRCDPISGHTALYWYRQSLGQGLEFLIYFQGNSAPDKSGLPSDRFSAERTGGSVSTLTIQRTQQEDSAVYLCASSLERGRYSPLHFGNGTRLTVT.